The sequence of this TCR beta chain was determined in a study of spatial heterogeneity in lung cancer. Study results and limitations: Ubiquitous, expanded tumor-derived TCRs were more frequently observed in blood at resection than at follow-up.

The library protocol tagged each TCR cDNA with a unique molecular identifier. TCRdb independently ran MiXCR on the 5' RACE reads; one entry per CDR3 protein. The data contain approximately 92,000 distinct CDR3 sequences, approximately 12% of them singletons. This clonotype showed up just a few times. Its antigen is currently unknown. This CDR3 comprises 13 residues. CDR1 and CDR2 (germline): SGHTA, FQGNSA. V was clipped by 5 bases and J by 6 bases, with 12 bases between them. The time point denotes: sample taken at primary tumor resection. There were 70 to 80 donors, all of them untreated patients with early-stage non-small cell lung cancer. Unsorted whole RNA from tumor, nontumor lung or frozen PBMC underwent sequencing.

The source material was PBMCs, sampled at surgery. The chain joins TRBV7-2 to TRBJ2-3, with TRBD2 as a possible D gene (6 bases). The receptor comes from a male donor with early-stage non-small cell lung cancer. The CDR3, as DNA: TGTGCCAGCAGCCAGACTAGAGGGGATACGCAGTATTTT. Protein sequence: CASSQTRGDTQYF.